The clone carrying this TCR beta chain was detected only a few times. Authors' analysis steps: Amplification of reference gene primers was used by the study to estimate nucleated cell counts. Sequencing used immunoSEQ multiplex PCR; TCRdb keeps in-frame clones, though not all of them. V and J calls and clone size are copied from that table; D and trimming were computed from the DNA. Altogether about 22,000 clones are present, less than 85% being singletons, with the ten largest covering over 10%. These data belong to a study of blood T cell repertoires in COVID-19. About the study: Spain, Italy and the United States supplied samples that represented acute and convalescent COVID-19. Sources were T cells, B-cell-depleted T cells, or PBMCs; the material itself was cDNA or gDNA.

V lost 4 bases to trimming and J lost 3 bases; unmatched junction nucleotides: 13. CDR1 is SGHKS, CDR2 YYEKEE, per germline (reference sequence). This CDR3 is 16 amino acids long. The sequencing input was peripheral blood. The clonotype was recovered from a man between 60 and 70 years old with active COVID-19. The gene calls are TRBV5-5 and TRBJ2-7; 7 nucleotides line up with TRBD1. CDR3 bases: TGTGCCAGCAGCCCCGCCCGTGGGCAGGGGGTCTACGAGCAGTACTTC. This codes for CASSPARGQGVYEQYF. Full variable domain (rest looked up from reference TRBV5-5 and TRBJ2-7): DAGVTQSPTHLIKTRGQQVTLRCSPISGHKSVSWYQQVLGQGPQFIFQYYEKEERGRGNFPDRFSARQFPNYSSELNVNALLLGDSALYLCASSPARGQGVYEQYFGPGTRLTVT.